The 15 T cell receptor beta chains listed next were all sequenced from one sample in a study of identical twins. TCRdb itself ran the 5' RACE reads through MiXCR, one entry per CDR3 protein. The sample has around 340,000 distinct CDR3 sequences, about 9% seen once; the top ten hold 8% to 9.5%. Sequenced sample: naive T cells sorted from blood. Source of these receptors: a woman aged 50 to 60 in good health.

The chain joins TRBV12-3 or TRBV12-4 to TRBJ2-4; 8 bases match TRBD2. The CDR3 length is 15 residues. J lost 6 bases, V lost 7 bases, and 11 bases had no gene match. CDR3 nucleotides: TGTGCCAGCACGACGACCGGGAGGGCCTCAAACATTCAGTACTTC. Its translation is CASTTTGRASNIQYF.

The chain links TRBV6-4 to TRBJ2-3; 10 bases match TRBD2. Germline loops: CDR1 MRHNA, CDR2 SNTAGT. Trimming at V came to 4 bases and at J to 0 bases, leaving 13 bases not matched to a gene. The CDR3 totals 19 residues. The CDR3 loop is CASSALPGTSESSTDTQYF. CDR3 nucleotide sequence: TGTGCCAGCAGTGCCCTTCCCGGGACTAGCGAATCTAGCACAGATACGCAGTATTTT.

CDR3 sequence reads: CASREFPGGTKNIQYF. The DNA for the CDR3 is TGCGCCAGCAGAGAGTTCCCAGGGGGCACCAAAAACATTCAGTACTTC. The chain recombines TRBV4-1 with TRBJ2-4; 8 positions agree with TRBD1. V lost 6 bases, J lost 2 bases, and 9 bases stayed unmatched. Germline CDR1 is MGHRA and CDR2 is YSYEKL. This CDR3 has 16 residues.

The gene calls are TRBV5-1 and TRBJ2-1; 10 positions agree with TRBD2. The V gene's germline CDR1 is SGHRS and CDR2 YFSETQ. The CDR3 contains 16 residues. V shed 0 bases and J 7 bases; nucleotides not matched to a gene: 7. The CDR3 here is CASSLASASGRNEQFF. The CDR3 nucleotides read TGCGCCAGCAGCTTGGCCTCGGCTAGCGGGAGAAATGAGCAGTTCTTC. Drawing the rest from reference TRBV5-1 and TRBJ2-1, the complete variable domain is KAGVTQTPRYLIKTRGQQVTLSCSPISGHRSVSWYQQTPGQGLQFLFEYFSETQRNKGNFPGRFSGRQFSNSRSEMNVSTLELGDSALYLCASSLASASGRNEQFFGPGTRLTVL.

The gene calls are TRBV5-1 and TRBJ2-1; 8 bases align to TRBD1. The CDR3 has 16 residues. V shed 4 bases, J shed 8 bases, and the junction held 14 bases outside the gene matches. Per germline, CDR1 SGHRS and CDR2 YFSETQ. The CDR3 protein is CASSHTRTGRFDEQFF. In nucleotides, the CDR3 is TGCGCCAGCAGCCACACTCGGACAGGGCGGTTCGATGAGCAGTTCTTC.

This clonotype was observed at least ten times. The chain is built from TRBV12-3 or TRBV12-4 and TRBJ2-1; D is undetermined. The CDR3 spans 12 residues. Deletions cut 8 bases from V and 2 bases from J, with 7 bases between. CDR3 protein: CASSATYNEQFF. The DNA for the CDR3 is TGTGCCAGCTCCGCTACCTACAATGAGCAGTTCTTC.

In regard to this clonotype: Compared with germline, one end of the junction differs, possibly owing to a read error. The chain couples TRBV5-1 to TRBJ2-6; no reliable D call. The germline gives CDR1 SGHRS, CDR2 YFSETQ. The CDR3 covers 14 residues. CDR3 in DNA: TGCGTCAGCAGCCACATCTCTGGGGCCAACGTCCTGACTTTC. Residues: CVSSHISGANVLTF.

The CDR3 loop reads CASSERRGKETQYF. CDR3 DNA sequence: TGTGCCAGCAGTGAAAGGAGGGGGAAGGAGACCCAGTACTTC. This chain connects TRBV6-1 to TRBJ2-5; D is tentatively TRBD1 or TRBD2 (6 bases each). In germline, CDR1 is MNHNS, CDR2 SASEGT. This CDR3 region has 14 residues. V was pared by 2 bases and J by 5 bases, with 12 bases between.

This clonotype appeared a few times. The V call is TRBV27, the J call TRBJ1-2; D gene ambiguous. The CDR3 runs 15 residues. Trimming removed 6 bases from V and 4 bases from J, with 18 bases in between. Germline V CDR1 and CDR2: MNHEY, SMNVEV (reference sequence). The CDR3 sequence: CASSKDTIPTYGYTF. CDR3 DNA: TGTGCCAGCAGCAAAGACACCATCCCGACCTATGGCTACACCTTC.

This clonotype was found a few times. The chain links TRBV12-3 or TRBV12-4 to TRBJ2-1; TRBD2 matches at 12 bases. The junction had 7 bases not matched to a gene; V was cut back by 6 bases and J by 4 bases. This CDR3 region has 16 residues. The CDR3 bases are TGTGCCAGCAGGGCCGGGACTAGCGGGTGGTACAATGAGCAGTTCTTC. It encodes CASRAGTSGWYNEQFF.

There are a few counts of this clonotype. The chain has TRBV7-9 and TRBJ2-3, with D unresolved. The V gene lost 2 bases and the J gene lost 6 bases, with 9 bases spanning the gap. CDR1 and CDR2 from the germline V gene are SEHNR and FQNEAQ (reference sequence). This CDR3 is 13 amino acids long. CDR3 region: CASSLIKLDTQYF. The DNA for the CDR3 is TGTGCCAGCAGCTTAATAAAACTCGATACGCAGTATTTT.

The genes are TRBV10-3 and TRBJ2-3; 16 nucleotides align to TRBD2. The V gene's germline CDR1 is ENHRY and CDR2 SYGVKD. Trimming took 6 bases from V and 6 from J; bases not matched to a gene: 6. The length of the CDR3 is 16 residues. The CDR3, as DNA: TGTGCCATCAGCGGGACTAGCGGGAGGGCACGGGATACGCAGTATTTT. Protein product: CAISGTSGRARDTQYF.

This clonotype was seen ten or more times. The chain is built from TRBV20-1 and TRBJ2-7; TRBD2 aligns across 10 bases. Germline CDR1 and CDR2: DFQATT and SNEGSKA (reference sequence). V was clipped by 0 bases and J by 3 bases; unmatched bases: 5. The length of the CDR3 is 15 residues. The CDR3 DNA reads as TGCAGTGCTAGAGATCCTCGGACTAGCGGCTACGAGCAGTACTTC. Translated: CSARDPRTSGYEQYF.

The rearrangement uses TRBV11-2 and TRBJ1-4; 9 positions agree with TRBD1. Trimming removed 5 bases from V and 4 bases from J; junction bases left unmatched: 2. The CDR3 is 14 amino acids. CDR1 is SGHAT and CDR2 is FQNNGV in the germline V gene. The CDR3 DNA sequence: TGTGCCAGCAGCCAGGGACAGGGTAATGAAAAACTGTTTTTT. It specifies CASSQGQGNEKLFF. The full variable domain, its missing parts supplied by reference TRBV11-2 and TRBJ1-4, is EAGVAQSPRYKIIEKRQSVAFWCNPISGHATLYWYQQILGQGPKLLIQFQNNGVVDDSQLPKDRFSAERLKGVDSTLKIQPAKLEDSAVYLCASSQGQGNEKLFFGSGTQLSVL.

This clonotype was observed many times. The rearrangement uses TRBV25-1 and TRBJ1-4, with unresolved D. The V end lost 8 bases, the J end lost 5 bases, and 15 bases lay between the germline ends. Germline CDR1 is MGHDK and CDR2 is SYGVNS. This CDR3 has 14 residues. The CDR3 reads CASRSTSQNEKLFF. For the CDR3, the DNA is TGTGCCAGCCGATCGACAAGCCAAAATGAAAAACTGTTTTTT.